This entry lists 30 T cell receptor beta chains sequenced from one sample in a study of radiotherapy plus CTLA-4 blockade in lung cancer. Libraries were prepared by immunoSEQ multiplex PCR; TCRdb keeps only in-frame clonotypes and omits some of them. The table shows 50,000 to 75,000 clones, with approximately 80% occurring only once. The input for sequencing was peripheral blood, taken from a patient treated with radiotherapy plus ipilimumab. The receptors derive from a human donor with non-small cell lung cancer who had a complete response to radiotherapy plus ipilimumab.

The CDR3 DNA is TGTGCCAGTAGCCCCAAGTCCGGGAACAGGTACGAGCAGTACTTC. Amino acids: CASSPKSGNRYEQYF. The chain links TRBV19 to TRBJ2-7; TRBD1 or TRBD2 may be the D gene (5 bases each). CDR1 is LNHDA and CDR2 is SQIVND in the germline V gene (reference sequence). CDR3 length equals 15 residues. V lost 6 bases, J lost 4 bases, and 19 bases lay in between.

This chain joins TRBV5-1 and TRBJ1-1; 8 bases agree with TRBD1. There are 16 residues in the CDR3. V trimming: 4 bases; J trimming: 11 bases; junction bases outside the gene matches: 19. Germline V gene lookup returns CDR1 SGHRS and CDR2 YFSETQ. The chain's CDR3 is CASSQKPGGEHPNAFF. CDR3 coding DNA: TGCGCCAGCAGCCAGAAGCCAGGGGGCGAACACCCCAATGCTTTCTTT.

The rearrangement links TRBV30 to TRBJ2-3, with 9 bases fitting TRBD1. The V gene's germline CDR1 is GTSNPN and CDR2 SVGIG (reference sequence). This CDR3 spans 14 amino acids. The ends lost 7 bases at V and 0 bases at J; junction bases unmatched: 5. Here the CDR3 reads CAYLQGASTDTQYF. CDR3 in DNA: TGTGCCTATCTACAGGGGGCTAGCACAGATACGCAGTATTTT.

This clone was seen more than once but under ten times. V and J are TRBV10-3 and TRBJ1-1; D perhaps matches TRBD1 (5 bases). Germline loops: CDR1 ENHRY, CDR2 SYGVKD. This CDR3 comprises 12 residues. Trimming pared 4 bases from V and 12 bases from J, leaving 15 bases between. In DNA form, the CDR3 reads TGTGCCATCAGTGTTGGGACTCTCGAACCTTTCTTT. Its protein is CAISVGTLEPFF.

The gene calls are TRBV7-9 and TRBJ2-1; TRBD2 matches at 11 bases. The V segment lost 5 bases and the J segment 6 bases; nucleotides outside the gene matches: 6. The length of the CDR3 is 15 residues. CDR1 SEHNR and CDR2 FQNEAQ come from the germline V gene (reference sequence). The CDR3 protein is CASSASGRPANEQFF. DNA of the CDR3: TGTGCCAGCAGCGCTAGCGGGAGGCCGGCCAATGAGCAGTTCTTC.

This sequence joins TRBV7-2 and TRBJ1-2; D not certain. The CDR3 is 14 amino acids. Germline lookup yields CDR1 SGHTA and CDR2 FQGNSA. The V end was cut by 5 bases, the J end by 4 bases, with 14 bases between. This CDR3 reads CASSPPVLGYGYTF. Here the CDR3 DNA reads TGTGCCAGCAGCCCTCCGGTACTGGGCTATGGCTACACCTTC.

The rearrangement joins TRBV28 to TRBJ1-2; D not resolved. The ends were cut back, 2 bases at V and 4 bases at J, with 20 bases in the middle. CDR1 and CDR2 (germline): MDHEN, SYDVKM. This CDR3 contains 17 residues. CDR3 sequence reads: CASSLANMGTLGYGYTF. The CDR3, as DNA: TGTGCCAGCAGTTTAGCGAATATGGGAACCCTGGGCTATGGCTACACCTTC.

The chain recombines TRBV28 with TRBJ2-7; TRBD2 matches at 13 bases. V lost 5 bases, J lost 2 bases, and 0 bases stayed unmatched. The CDR3 has 14 residues. Germline V gene data show CDR1 as MDHEN and CDR2 as SYDVKM. The CDR3 sequence is CASSTSGRAYEQYV. The CDR3 nucleotides read TGTGCCAGCAGTACTAGCGGGAGGGCCTACGAGCAGTACGTC.

The CDR3 DNA reads TGTGCCGCCGAAGAACAGGGGGCTTTTTATGGCTACACCTTC. Protein: CAAEEQGAFYGYTF. The chain couples TRBV6-1 to TRBJ1-2; 9 nucleotides match TRBD1. Germline loops: CDR1 MNHNS, CDR2 SASEGT. Losses at the gene ends were 11 bases for V and 5 bases for J; bases not matched to a gene: 12. The CDR3 extends over 14 amino acids.

The gene calls are TRBV5-1 and TRBJ2-1; 7 nucleotides match TRBD2. This CDR3 is 15 amino acids long. With V trimmed by 0 bases and J by 3 bases, 3 bases remained unmatched. Germline V gives CDR1 SGHRS, CDR2 YFSETQ. The CDR3 DNA follows: TGCGCCAGCAGCTTGGTTTCTAGCGGCTACAATGAGCAGTTCTTC. Protein product: CASSLVSSGYNEQFF.

This chain connects TRBV19 to TRBJ2-3; 7 bases are a match to TRBD1. Germline CDR1 reads LNHDA; CDR2 reads SQIVND (reference sequence). The CDR3 has 15 residues. V was pared by 7 bases and J by 2 bases, with 9 bases of the junction left unmatched. The CDR3, as DNA: TGTGCCAGTAAGATGACAGGGACGATCACAGATACGCAGTATTTT. Its translation is CASKMTGTITDTQYF.

V is TRBV2 and J is TRBJ2-3; D is uncertain. V was shortened by 2 bases and J by 14 bases, with 11 bases between the two germline ends. Looked up from germline, CDR1 is SNHLY and CDR2 is FYNNEI. This CDR3 contains 11 residues. CDR3 sequence (DNA): TGTGCCAGCAGTGAATGGTTTCGCAGGTATTTT. It is translated as CASSEWFRRYF.

This chain joins TRBV5-4 and TRBJ1-3, with D unresolved. The V gene's germline CDR1 is SGHNT and CDR2 YYREEE (reference sequence). Trimming took off 4 bases at V and 3 bases at J, with 20 bases between the two ends. The CDR3 has 17 residues. CDR3 loop: CASSPPGVTPFGNTIYF. The CDR3 DNA is TGTGCCAGCAGCCCGCCGGGCGTCACGCCTTTTGGAAACACCATATATTTT.

The gene calls are TRBV7-9 and TRBJ1-6; maybe TRBD1 (6 bases). The germline V and J ends were trimmed by 4 bases and 0 bases, with 16 bases remaining between them. This CDR3 region has 18 residues. Germline CDR1 and CDR2: SEHNR and FQNEAQ (reference sequence). The CDR3 DNA follows: TGTGCCAGCAGCTCGGCACAGGGCTGGAGCTCCTATAATTCACCCCTCCACTTT. Amino acid sequence: CASSSAQGWSSYNSPLHF. Filled out from reference TRBV7-9 and TRBJ1-6, the complete variable domain reads DTGVSQNPRHKITKRGQNVTFRCDPISEHNRLYWYRQTLGQGPEFLTYFQNEAQLEKSRLLSDRFSAERPKGSFSTLEIQRTEQGDSAMYLCASSSAQGWSSYNSPLHFGNGTRLTVT.

This clone was seen once. V is TRBV7-2 and J is TRBJ2-3, with a possible D match to TRBD1 (5 bases). The CDR3 has 13 amino acids. The V end was cut by 4 bases, the J end by 2 bases, with 7 bases between. Germline CDR1 reads SGHTA; CDR2 reads FQGNSA. Written as DNA, the CDR3 is TGTGCCAGCAGCTGGGGCCTCACAGATACGCAGTATTTT. Translating gives CASSWGLTDTQYF.

This clone has more than one count but fewer than ten. The chain couples TRBV25-1 to TRBJ2-7; no reliable D call. Trimming cost V 3 bases and J 4 bases, with 4 bases left between them. Germline loops: CDR1 MGHDK, CDR2 SYGVNS. The CDR3 contains 11 residues. The chain's CDR3 is CASSDGYEQYV. The CDR3 bases are TGTGCCAGCAGTGATGGGTACGAGCAGTACGTC.

In the case of this clone: Additional DNA sequences in this sample encode the identical CDR3. The chain joins TRBV7-2 to TRBJ2-2, with D tentatively TRBD1 (6 bases). V gave up 6 bases and J gave up 1 base, with 9 bases separating them. The CDR3 has 14 residues. Germline lookup yields CDR1 SGHTA and CDR2 FQGNSA. The CDR3 loop reads CASSSDRNTGELFF. The CDR3 DNA follows: TGTGCCAGCAGTTCGGACAGGAACACCGGGGAGCTGTTTTTT.

The chain recombines TRBV6-1 with TRBJ2-2, with a weak D call TRBD1 (6 bases). The CDR3 contains 15 residues. Trimming took off 4 bases at V and 2 bases at J, with 11 bases between the two ends. Germline CDR1 reads MNHNS; CDR2 reads SASEGT. The DNA of the CDR3 is TGTGCCAGCAGTGGACAGGTTTTTAACACCGGGGAGCTGTTTTTT. Translated, it gives CASSGQVFNTGELFF.

V usage is TRBV14 and J usage is TRBJ2-3; D might be TRBD1 (5 bases). Trimming cost V 1 base and J 4 bases, with 9 bases left between them. CDR3 length: 14 amino acids. The germline gives CDR1 SGHDN, CDR2 FVKESK. This CDR3 is CASSQAQGADTQYF. The CDR3 region has the DNA TGTGCCAGCAGCCAAGCCCAGGGCGCAGATACGCAGTATTTT.

This clone was recorded once. The chain is built from TRBV14 and TRBJ2-1; D not resolved. This CDR3 has 15 residues. V gave up 3 bases and J gave up 2 bases, with 11 bases separating them. Germline values: CDR1 SGHDN, CDR2 FVKESK. Here the CDR3 reads CASSHRQGAYNEQFF. The CDR3 nucleotides read TGTGCCAGCAGCCATAGGCAAGGAGCCTACAATGAGCAGTTCTTC.

The chain recombines TRBV5-4 with TRBJ2-4; D not certain. V lost 0 bases and J lost 3, with 13 bases in between. This CDR3 region has 16 residues. In germline, CDR1 is SGHNT, CDR2 YYREEE (reference sequence). The CDR3: CASSLEGLTVKNIQYF. The CDR3 bases are TGTGCCAGCAGCTTGGAGGGCTTAACGGTCAAAAACATTCAGTACTTC. The full variable domain, its missing parts supplied by reference TRBV5-4 and TRBJ2-4, is ETGVTQSPTHLIKTRGQQVTLRCSSQSGHNTVSWYQQALGQGPQFIFQYYREEENGRGNFPPRFSGLQFPNYSSELNVNALELDDSALYLCASSLEGLTVKNIQYFGAGTRLSVL.

The V and J genes are TRBV15 and TRBJ2-2, with D tentatively TRBD1 (6 bases). Germline loops: CDR1 LNHNV, CDR2 YYDKDF (reference sequence). V was cut by 1 base and J by 6 bases, with 18 bases left in between. This CDR3 spans 17 amino acids. The CDR3 sequence: CATSRAGLRGISGELFF. Here the CDR3 DNA reads TGTGCCACCAGCAGAGCAGGCCTCAGGGGTATATCCGGGGAGCTGTTTTTT.

This clone appeared a few times. V usage is TRBV7-2 and J usage is TRBJ2-3, with 7 bases aligning to TRBD2. This CDR3 region has 14 residues. The V gene's germline CDR1 is SGHTA and CDR2 FQGNSA. The V gene end was trimmed by 4 bases and the J gene end by 5 bases; junction bases not matched to a gene: 6. Here the CDR3 reads CASSWGSGGDTQYF. Written as DNA, the CDR3 is TGTGCCAGCAGCTGGGGGTCGGGGGGAGATACGCAGTATTTT.

The chain carries TRBV5-1 and TRBJ1-1, with D possibly TRBD1 on 6 matching bases. The CDR3 is 14 residues long. Looked up from germline, CDR1 is SGHRS and CDR2 is YFSETQ. V lost 3 bases and J lost 7, with 16 bases in between. The CDR3 DNA follows: TGCGCCAGCAGCTCTACAGGGTTTATCATTGAAGCTTTCTTT. It specifies CASSSTGFIIEAFF.

The chain carries TRBV29-1 and TRBJ1-1, with no clear D. With 5 bases removed from V and 1 base from J, the gap between germline ends came to 20 bases. Germline V gene sequence: CDR1 SQVTM, CDR2 ANQGSEA. This CDR3 region has 16 residues. As DNA, the CDR3 is TGCAGCGTTAGACTGACCCCCGGGAAAACGAACACTGAAGCTTTCTTT. Amino acid sequence: CSVRLTPGKTNTEAFF.

V gene TRBV6-5 combines with J gene TRBJ1-2; D possibly corresponds to TRBD1 (6 bases). Germline V gene sequence: CDR1 MNHEY, CDR2 SVGAGI. This CDR3 is built from 12 residues. V dropped 4 bases and J dropped 7 bases, with 10 bases sitting between them. CDR3 bases: TGTGCCAGCAGTTCGACAGGTAGTGGCTACACCTTC. Encoded protein: CASSSTGSGYTF.

This clone was observed a few times. This sequence joins TRBV5-1 and TRBJ2-5; D might be TRBD1 (6 bases). V was shortened by 4 bases and J by 1 base, with 14 bases between the two germline ends. Germline loops: CDR1 SGHRS, CDR2 YFSETQ. The CDR3 contains 15 residues. The DNA for the CDR3 is TGCGCCAGCAGCACCGCAACAGGGACCCAAGAGACCCAGTACTTC. Translating gives CASSTATGTQETQYF.

The V call is TRBV6-1, the J call TRBJ2-7, with a tentative D call TRBD2 (5 bases). The CDR3 contains 15 residues. CDR1 is MNHNS, CDR2 SASEGT, per germline. The V and J ends lost 6 bases and 4 bases respectively, with 19 bases between them. This CDR3 reads CASRKDAAGGYEQYV. For the CDR3, the DNA is TGTGCCAGCAGGAAAGACGCTGCGGGCGGTTACGAGCAGTACGTC.

This clone has just a few counts. This rearrangement joins TRBV30 to TRBJ1-1; 7 bases agree with TRBD1. The germline CDR1 and CDR2 sequences are GTSNPN and SVGIG (reference sequence). V lost 5 bases to trimming and J lost 6 bases; unmatched junction nucleotides: 18. The CDR3 covers 16 residues. For the CDR3, the DNA is TGTGCCTGGGTTCCCCGGTCCGGACAGGTTATGCCTGAAGCTTTCTTT. Translating gives CAWVPRSGQVMPEAFF.

The chain carries TRBV5-1 and TRBJ1-3; possibly TRBD1 for D (5 bases). The ends were cut back, 0 bases at V and 0 bases at J, with 16 bases in the middle. Germline CDR1 and CDR2: SGHRS and YFSETQ. CDR3 length: 18 residues. The CDR3 nucleotides read TGCGCCAGCAGCTTGGTACTCGGAGGGACCGTCTCTGGAAACACCATATATTTT. Its protein product is CASSLVLGGTVSGNTIYF.